The next 21 T cell receptor beta chains were all read from a single sample in a study of blood T cell repertoires in COVID-19. TCRdb's copy holds only in-frame clones and misses some; the assay was immunoSEQ multiplex PCR. The sample includes some 48,000 clones, 80% to 90% of them seen just once. Sample: peripheral blood. These receptors all come from a woman older than 75 with acute or convalescent COVID-19.

The sample holds one count of this clone. J is TRBJ1-1 and V is TRBV2; a possible D gene is TRBD1 (5 bases). This CDR3 is built from 14 residues. Germline V lookup: CDR1 SNHLY, CDR2 FYNNEI. Trimming cost V 7 bases and J 5 bases, with 17 bases left between them. CDR3 sequence reads: CASKLEGPGTEAFF. CDR3 bases: TGTGCCAGCAAGTTGGAGGGACCTGGTACTGAAGCTTTCTTT.

The J gene is TRBJ1-5, the V gene TRBV6-5; 9 nucleotides agree with TRBD1. Germline V gene data show CDR1 as MNHEY and CDR2 as SVGAGI. The V gene end was trimmed by 6 bases and the J gene end by 3 bases; junction bases not matched to a gene: 6. The length of the CDR3 is 15 residues. As DNA, the CDR3 is TGTGCCAGCAGCTTAGGACAGGGGTACAATCAGCCCCAGCATTTT. Encoded protein: CASSLGQGYNQPQHF.

The chain couples TRBV10-3 to TRBJ1-6; TRBD1 might be the D (5 bases). The CDR3 runs 14 residues. CDR1 and CDR2 (germline): ENHRY, SYGVKD. Trimming took off 0 bases at V and 8 bases at J, with 8 bases between the two ends. The CDR3 here is CAISESVRDSPLHF. The CDR3 region has the DNA TGTGCCATCAGTGAGTCGGTCAGGGATTCACCCCTCCACTTT.

The CDR3 coding sequence is TGTGCCAGCAGCTACGACGGGACTAGCGCCTACGAGCAGTACTTC. Residues: CASSYDGTSAYEQYF. The chain joins TRBV5-4 to TRBJ2-7; 10 bases align to TRBD2. The CDR3 covers 15 residues. Germline CDR1 SGHNT, CDR2 YYREEE (reference sequence). Trimming at V came to 3 bases and at J to 2 bases, leaving 5 bases not matched to a gene.

This chain connects TRBV19 to TRBJ1-5; possible D gene TRBD1, 5 bases. V was cut by 6 bases and J by 7 bases, with 10 bases left in between. The CDR3 extends over 12 amino acids. Germline-derived CDR1 and CDR2 are LNHDA and SQIVND (reference sequence). The DNA of the CDR3 is TGTGCCAGTAGGGGGGGGTACCAGCCCCAGCATTTT. It specifies CASRGGYQPQHF.

A few counts support this clone. In DNA form, the CDR3 reads TGTGCCAGCAGTGTCGGGACAGGGTTCCCCCGGGAGCTGTTTTTT. Translating it yields CASSVGTGFPRELFF. This rearrangement joins TRBV6-4 to TRBJ2-2; 9 bases map to TRBD1. The ends lost 4 bases at V and 9 bases at J; junction bases unmatched: 9. The CDR3 is made up of 15 amino acids. Germline V gene sequence: CDR1 MRHNA, CDR2 SNTAGT.

This clone was seen only a few times. The V gene is TRBV2, the J gene TRBJ1-5; D remains ambiguous. This CDR3 has 15 residues. V was pared by 0 bases and J by 0 bases, with 6 bases between. The V gene's germline CDR1 is SNHLY and CDR2 FYNNEI. CDR3 loop: CASSEALVSNQPQHF. The DNA for the CDR3 is TGTGCCAGCAGTGAAGCGTTAGTTAGCAATCAGCCCCAGCATTTT. The variable domain in full, completed from reference TRBV2 and TRBJ1-5, reads EPEVTQTPSHQVTQMGQEVILRCVPISNHLYFYWYRQILGQKVEFLVSFYNNEISEKSEIFDDQFSVERPDGSNFTLKIRSTKLEDSAMYFCASSEALVSNQPQHFGDGTRLSIL.

This chain joins TRBV5-8 and TRBJ2-3, with D possibly being TRBD1 (5 bases). Germline CDR1 and CDR2: SGHTS and YDEGEE. The CDR3 is 16 residues long. The germline V and J ends were trimmed by 0 bases and 1 base, with 12 bases remaining between them. CDR3 loop: CASSLAARTRTDTQYF. The CDR3 DNA follows: TGTGCCAGCAGCTTGGCCGCAAGGACACGCACAGATACGCAGTATTTT.

This rearrangement joins TRBV5-5 to TRBJ1-1; D call uncertain. The CDR3 covers 12 residues. In germline, CDR1 is SGHKS, CDR2 YYEKEE (reference sequence). Trimming removed 4 bases from V and 7 bases from J, with 11 bases in between. Here the CDR3 DNA reads TGTGCCAGCAGCCCGGAAACAGATGAAGCTTTCTTT. Translated: CASSPETDEAFF.

V gene TRBV6-6 combines with J gene TRBJ2-1; 8 bases map to TRBD1. Unmatched junction bases numbered 6, after V lost 6 bases and J lost 14 bases. CDR1 MNHNY and CDR2 SVGAGI come from the germline V gene (reference sequence). The CDR3 runs to 11 residues. The CDR3: CASSSDRVKFF. As DNA, the CDR3 is TGTGCCAGCAGCTCGGACAGGGTAAAGTTCTTC.

The rearrangement links TRBV11-3 to TRBJ2-3; 8 positions agree with TRBD1. The CDR3 has 16 amino acids. The ends lost 1 base at V and 0 bases at J; junction bases unmatched: 3. Germline CDR1 and CDR2: SGHNT and YENEEA. Written as DNA, the CDR3 is TGTGCCAGCAGCTTAGCCCGGACAGGGAGCACAGATACGCAGTATTTT. Translation: CASSLARTGSTDTQYF.

The genes are TRBV10-3 and TRBJ2-6; D is perhaps TRBD2 (5 bases). Germline assignment: CDR1 ENHRY and CDR2 SYGVKD. The CDR3 has 15 amino acids. V shed 6 bases and J shed 4 bases, with 13 bases lying between them. The CDR3 DNA reads TGTGCCATCAGGGATGAGGGAAACGGGGCCAACGTCCTGACTTTC. It yields the protein CAIRDEGNGANVLTF.

This sequence joins TRBV11-3 and TRBJ1-1; tentative D call: TRBD1 (6 bases). V lost 5 bases, J lost 4 bases, and 8 bases lay in between. Per the germline V gene, CDR1 is SGHNT and CDR2 is YENEEA. This CDR3 has 12 amino acids. CDR3 residues: CASSLDSTEAFF. The DNA for the CDR3 is TGTGCCAGCAGCCTGGACAGCACTGAAGCTTTCTTT.

The J gene is TRBJ1-5, the V gene TRBV18; unclear D gene. The CDR3 runs to 13 residues. V was cut by 5 bases and J by 5 bases, with 10 bases left in between. The germline gives CDR1 KGHSH, CDR2 LQKENI. Here the CDR3 reads CASSGAVDQPQHF. The CDR3 nucleotides read TGTGCCAGCTCAGGAGCTGTGGATCAGCCCCAGCATTTT.

The chain carries TRBV29-1 and TRBJ1-2; perhaps TRBD1 as D (6 bases). This CDR3 is 12 amino acids long. V lost 3 bases to trimming and J lost 5 bases, with 10 bases between them. Germline CDR1 is SQVTM and CDR2 is ANQGSEA. This chain's CDR3 is CSVESGAYGYTF. CDR3 nucleotides: TGCAGCGTTGAGTCAGGGGCTTATGGCTACACCTTC. The variable domain in full, completed from reference TRBV29-1 and TRBJ1-2, reads SAVISQKPSRDICQRGTSLTIQCQVDSQVTMMFWYRQQPGQSLTLIATANQGSEATYESGFVIDKFPISRPNLTFSTLTVSNMSPEDSSIYLCSVESGAYGYTFGSGTRLTVV.

The chain is built from TRBV9 and TRBJ2-3, with TRBD2 as a possible D gene (5 bases). The V gene lost 3 bases and the J gene lost 1 base, with 15 bases spanning the gap. The CDR3 sequence is 16 residues long. Germline CDR1 reads SGDLS; CDR2 reads YYNGEE. For the CDR3, the DNA is TGTGCCAGCAGCGCCCAACTAGTAACGGGCACAGATACGCAGTATTTT. Translation gives CASSAQLVTGTDTQYF.

The chain has TRBV5-1 and TRBJ2-2; 11 nucleotides align to TRBD1. The CDR3 totals 15 residues. Germline V gene data show CDR1 as SGHRS and CDR2 as YFSETQ. The junction had 7 bases not matched to a gene; V was cut back by 6 bases and J by 6 bases. CDR3 sequence (DNA): TGCGCCAGCAAGTTGCCGGGACAGGGGGCCGGGGAGCTGTTTTTT. As protein: CASKLPGQGAGELFF.

The chain recombines TRBV7-8 with TRBJ2-5, with TRBD1 as a possible D gene (6 bases). CDR3 length equals 21 residues. Between the trimmed V and J ends, which lost 6 bases and 2 bases, there was a span of 34 bases. Germline V CDR1 and CDR2: SGHVS, FQNEAQ. The CDR3 DNA reads as TGTGCCAGCAGTATTTACCGGCGGAGGACAGACTTAAAACTCAAACAAGAGACCCAGTACTTC. Its translation is CASSIYRRRTDLKLKQETQYF.

The rearrangement links TRBV9 to TRBJ2-2; the D gene is possibly TRBD1 (6 bases). V lost 2 bases and J 4 bases, leaving 18 bases between the germline ends. The CDR3 is made up of 17 amino acids. Per the germline V gene, CDR1 is SGDLS and CDR2 is YYNGEE. The chain's CDR3 is CASSVLGLGHLTGELFF. The CDR3 DNA reads as TGTGCCAGCAGCGTCTTAGGATTGGGACACCTCACCGGGGAGCTGTTTTTT.

The sample holds one count of this clone. This rearrangement joins TRBV11-2 to TRBJ1-1, with D unresolved. Trimming removed 1 base from V and 0 bases from J, with 9 bases in between. The CDR3 runs 15 residues. From germline, CDR1 is SGHAT and CDR2 FQNNGV. CDR3 amino acids: CASSLVRGVNTEAFF. Here the CDR3 DNA reads TGTGCCAGCAGCTTAGTACGAGGAGTGAACACTGAAGCTTTCTTT. Full variable domain (remainder filled in from reference TRBV11-2 and TRBJ1-1): EAGVAQSPRYKIIEKRQSVAFWCNPISGHATLYWYQQILGQGPKLLIQFQNNGVVDDSQLPKDRFSAERLKGVDSTLKIQPAKLEDSAVYLCASSLVRGVNTEAFFGQGTRLTVV.

This clone has a handful of counts. The V call is TRBV6-4, the J call TRBJ2-2; D may be TRBD1 (6 bases). Per germline, CDR1 MRHNA and CDR2 SNTAGT. Trimming cost V 6 bases and J 1 base, with 9 bases left between them. CDR3 length: 14 residues. CDR3 amino acids: CASRNRENTGELFF. For the CDR3, the DNA is TGTGCCAGCAGAAACAGGGAGAACACCGGGGAGCTGTTTTTT.